Shown below are 32 T cell receptor beta chains from a single sample sequenced in a study of cytomegalovirus exposure and HLA in healthy donors. 13 Jbeta primers and 60 Vbeta primers were used for the PCR. Profiling relied on immunoSEQ multiplex PCR, and the TCRdb table lists in-frame clones only, not all of them. The sample has approximately 100,000 clones; around 74% are singletons. The sample comprised PBMCs. These receptors all stem from a middle-aged woman in good health and CMV-seronegative.

V usage is TRBV29-1 and J usage is TRBJ1-2; D unclear. The CDR3 length is 11 residues. Per germline, CDR1 SQVTM and CDR2 ANQGSEA. V shed 4 bases and J shed 5 bases, with 8 bases lying between them. DNA for the CDR3: TGCAGCGTTGGCAGCGCTTATGGCTACACCTTC. Translation gives CSVGSAYGYTF. Full variable domain (missing parts from reference TRBV29-1 and TRBJ1-2): SAVISQKPSRDICQRGTSLTIQCQVDSQVTMMFWYRQQPGQSLTLIATANQGSEATYESGFVIDKFPISRPNLTFSTLTVSNMSPEDSSIYLCSVGSAYGYTFGSGTRLTVV.

This chain connects TRBV9 to TRBJ1-1; 7 bases align to TRBD1. The CDR3 covers 16 residues. Germline V lookup: CDR1 SGDLS, CDR2 YYNGEE. The junction had 10 bases not matched to a gene; V was cut back by 4 bases and J by 1 base. Here the CDR3 reads CASSHEEGAANTEAFF. CDR3 coding DNA: TGTGCCAGCAGCCACGAAGAGGGGGCTGCGAACACTGAAGCTTTCTTT.

CDR3 in DNA: TGTGCCAGCAGCCAAGACCCCCACAGGGGGCCAGAGACCCAGTACTTC. Translation gives CASSQDPHRGPETQYF. This chain connects TRBV4-2 to TRBJ2-5; TRBD1 aligns across 9 bases. CDR3 length equals 16 residues. V was clipped by 0 bases and J by 4 bases; unmatched bases: 6. Germline CDR1 LGHNA, CDR2 YNFKEQ.

The chain has TRBV10-1 and TRBJ1-6; tentative D call: TRBD1 (6 bases). The CDR3 sequence is 15 residues long. Per germline, CDR1 WNHNN and CDR2 SYGVQD (reference sequence). V lost 0 bases and J lost 9, with 12 bases in between. The CDR3 reads CASSESTGRSSPLHF. Here the CDR3 DNA reads TGCGCCAGCAGTGAGTCCACAGGGAGAAGTTCACCCCTCCACTTT.

The chain uses TRBV9 and TRBJ2-7; possible D gene TRBD2, 6 bases. This CDR3 is 14 amino acids long. V was pared by 0 bases and J by 2 bases, with 9 bases between. From germline, CDR1 is SGDLS and CDR2 YYNGEE. The CDR3 spells CASSVAPGAYEQYF. CDR3 sequence (DNA): TGTGCCAGCAGCGTAGCCCCGGGGGCCTACGAGCAGTACTTC.

The J gene is TRBJ1-5, the V gene TRBV19, with TRBD1 identical over 8 bases. The CDR3 runs to 14 residues. Germline assignment: CDR1 LNHDA and CDR2 SQIVND (reference sequence). V was clipped by 6 bases and J by 3 bases; unmatched bases: 4. The CDR3 DNA reads as TGTGCCAGTAGGGACAGGGTCAACAATCAGCCCCAGCATTTT. Its protein product is CASRDRVNNQPQHF.

CDR3 sequence: CASSFTRSGIYNEQFF. CDR3 nucleotide sequence: TGTGCCAGCAGCTTCACCCGGTCGGGAATATACAATGAGCAGTTCTTC. The chain couples TRBV11-2 to TRBJ2-1; TRBD2 is a possible D gene (5 bases). The germline V gene encodes CDR1 SGHAT and CDR2 FQNNGV. The V and J ends lost 3 bases and 4 bases respectively, with 16 bases between them. The CDR3 covers 16 residues.

The V call is TRBV19, the J call TRBJ1-5; D may be TRBD1 (6 bases). This CDR3 comprises 15 residues. With 7 bases removed from V and 2 bases from J, the gap between germline ends came to 15 bases. Germline V gene sequence: CDR1 LNHDA, CDR2 SQIVND (reference sequence). The CDR3 reads CASTQQGRRNQPQHF. CDR3 bases: TGTGCCAGTACCCAACAGGGACGTCGCAATCAGCCCCAGCATTTT.

This chain uses TRBV7-2 with TRBJ1-2; TRBD1 is a possible D gene (6 bases). The V gene lost 1 base and the J gene lost 6 bases, with 18 bases spanning the gap. The CDR3 has 16 residues. Germline CDR1 and CDR2: SGHTA and FQGNSA. The CDR3 coding sequence is TGTGCCAGCAGCTTAGGTAGGGTCACAGGGATGGATGGCTACACCTTC. This codes for CASSLGRVTGMDGYTF.

This clone was counted once. This rearrangement joins TRBV20-1 to TRBJ1-2; no clear D gene. The CDR3 covers 11 residues. Germline V gives CDR1 DFQATT, CDR2 SNEGSKA (reference sequence). The CDR3 region is CSTTPNYGYTF. The CDR3 nucleotides are TGCAGCACCACACCGAACTATGGCTACACCTTC.

This rearrangement joins TRBV4-1 to TRBJ1-5; TRBD1 agrees at 7 bases. CDR1 is MGHRA and CDR2 is YSYEKL in the germline V gene. V dropped 1 base and J dropped 1; count of bases not matched to a gene: 4. This CDR3 has 16 residues. CDR3 region: CASSQAQGVSNQPQHF. In DNA, the CDR3 is TGCGCCAGCAGCCAAGCCCAGGGGGTAAGCAATCAGCCCCAGCATTTT.

The rearrangement joins TRBV2 to TRBJ1-3, with 7 bases aligning to TRBD1. V trimming: 6 bases; J trimming: 0 bases; junction bases outside the gene matches: 8. This CDR3 is 16 amino acids long. CDR1 is SNHLY and CDR2 is FYNNEI in the germline V gene. This CDR3 reads CASRWGRDSSGNTIYF. As DNA, the CDR3 is TGTGCCAGCAGATGGGGTCGGGACAGCTCTGGAAACACCATATATTTT.

V gene TRBV5-1 combines with J gene TRBJ2-2; 13 positions match TRBD2. Germline-derived CDR1 and CDR2 are SGHRS and YFSETQ. V was clipped by 3 bases and J by 5 bases; unmatched bases: 7. The CDR3 sequence is 17 residues long. The CDR3 coding sequence is TGCGCCAGCAGCTCGGGGACTAGCGGGGTATGGACCGGGGAGCTGTTTTTT. This gives the protein CASSSGTSGVWTGELFF. The variable domain in full, completed from reference TRBV5-1 and TRBJ2-2, reads KAGVTQTPRYLIKTRGQQVTLSCSPISGHRSVSWYQQTPGQGLQFLFEYFSETQRNKGNFPGRFSGRQFSNSRSEMNVSTLELGDSALYLCASSSGTSGVWTGELFFGEGSRLTVL.

Here the CDR3 reads CASSGRGSYTGELFF. The CDR3 DNA sequence: TGTGCCAGCTCAGGCAGGGGGTCCTACACCGGGGAGCTGTTTTTT. The chain uses TRBV6-1 and TRBJ2-2; 7 bases align to TRBD1. V lost 8 bases, J lost 3 bases, and 9 bases stayed unmatched. Germline V gene sequence: CDR1 MNHNS, CDR2 SASEGT. This CDR3 has 15 residues.

V and J are TRBV30 and TRBJ1-1; 9 bases are shared with TRBD1. Per germline, CDR1 GTSNPN and CDR2 SVGIG (reference sequence). The ends lost 3 bases at V and 5 bases at J; junction bases unmatched: 13. CDR3 length: 16 residues. CDR3 residues: CAWSRGTGGVGTEAFF. In DNA form, the CDR3 reads TGTGCCTGGAGCAGAGGTACAGGGGGCGTAGGAACTGAAGCTTTCTTT.

This clone was counted only a few times. The rearrangement joins TRBV9 to TRBJ2-7, with TRBD2 matching over 10 bases. J was trimmed by 3 bases and V by 0 bases; bases with no gene match: 6. CDR1 and CDR2 (germline): SGDLS, YYNGEE. This CDR3 is 16 amino acids long. Written as DNA, the CDR3 is TGTGCCAGCAGCGTAGCTACCCTAGCGGGAGTCTACGAGCAGTACTTC. As protein: CASSVATLAGVYEQYF.

There are a few counts of this clone. This chain connects TRBV14 to TRBJ1-1; D is ambiguous. The germline V gene encodes CDR1 SGHDN and CDR2 FVKESK. Trimming took off 0 bases at V and 6 bases at J, with 14 bases between the two ends. The CDR3 is 15 amino acids. The CDR3 nucleotides read TGTGCCAGCAGCCAAGAGGTTGGAGGGTGGGCTGAAGCTTTCTTT. It codes for CASSQEVGGWAEAFF.

This clone was seen only a few times. The genes are TRBV9 and TRBJ2-2; possible D gene TRBD1, 6 bases. This CDR3 has 14 residues. Germline values: CDR1 SGDLS, CDR2 YYNGEE. V was cut by 2 bases and J by 5 bases, with 10 bases left in between. CDR3 DNA sequence: TGTGCCAGCAGCGTCAGGGGAGTTACCGGGGAGCTGTTTTTT. Residues: CASSVRGVTGELFF.

V gene TRBV7-9 combines with J gene TRBJ2-2; D might be TRBD1 (7 bases). This CDR3 is built from 16 residues. Germline CDR1 SEHNR, CDR2 FQNEAQ (reference sequence). Deletions cut 3 bases from V and 2 bases from J, with 13 bases between. CDR3 coding DNA: TGTGCCAGCAGCTTCGCGGGACAGTACAACACCGGGGAGCTGTTTTTT. Protein: CASSFAGQYNTGELFF.

Only a few counts were recorded for this clone. This CDR3 is CASSEAGTFLEQYF. CDR3 DNA: TGCGCCAGCAGTGAAGCGGGGACCTTTCTCGAGCAGTACTTC. The chain employs TRBV10-2 and TRBJ2-7; 7 positions match TRBD2. Looked up from germline, CDR1 is WSHSY and CDR2 is SAAADI. Unmatched junction bases numbered 8, after V lost 3 bases and J lost 6 bases. This CDR3 comprises 14 residues.

The chain links TRBV9 to TRBJ2-7; perhaps TRBD1 as D (6 bases). The CDR3 is 14 residues long. The germline gives CDR1 SGDLS, CDR2 YYNGEE. V was pared by 2 bases and J by 2 bases, with 11 bases between. CDR3 in amino acids: CASSVSGDPYEQYF. In nucleotides, the CDR3 is TGTGCCAGCAGCGTGTCAGGGGACCCCTACGAGCAGTACTTC. The full variable domain, with the rest looked up from reference TRBV9 and TRBJ2-7, is DSGVTQTPKHLITATGQRVTLRCSPRSGDLSVYWYQQSLDQGLQFLIQYYNGEERAKGNILERFSAQQFPDLHSELNLSSLELGDSALYFCASSVSGDPYEQYFGPGTRLTVT.

With regard to this clone: The sample holds other DNA sequences that translate to the same CDR3. The chain employs TRBV15 and TRBJ2-7, with TRBD1 as a possible D gene (5 bases). The CDR3 has 15 amino acids. With 0 bases removed from V and 2 bases from J, the gap between germline ends came to 11 bases. CDR1 is LNHNV, CDR2 YYDKDF, per germline (reference sequence). This chain's CDR3 is CATSRDRQGTYEQYF. The CDR3 DNA reads as TGTGCCACCAGCAGAGATCGTCAGGGAACCTACGAGCAGTACTTC.

The J gene is TRBJ2-3, the V gene TRBV19; a possible D gene is TRBD2 (7 bases). The CDR3 runs to 15 residues. CDR1 LNHDA and CDR2 SQIVND come from the germline V gene (reference sequence). V was clipped by 5 bases and J by 2 bases, with 14 bases between them. CDR3 DNA: TGTGCCAGTAGTCTAGGGCGGGGGCCCACAGATACGCAGTATTTT. Amino acids: CASSLGRGPTDTQYF.

V is TRBV19 and J is TRBJ2-2; weak D call: TRBD1 (5 bases). The CDR3 totals 12 residues. The V and J ends lost 4 bases and 8 bases respectively, with 8 bases between them. In germline, CDR1 is LNHDA, CDR2 SQIVND (reference sequence). In DNA form, the CDR3 reads TGTGCCAGTAGTAGGGGCGCAGGGGAGCTGTTTTTT. This codes for CASSRGAGELFF.

This clone was seen only a few times. The chain links TRBV27 to TRBJ1-4, with unresolved D. Trimming left V 5 bases short and J 0 bases short, with 10 bases between. The CDR3 length is 15 residues. Germline CDR1 reads MNHEY; CDR2 reads SMNVEV (reference sequence). CDR3 sequence reads: CASSLGAATNEKLFF. The DNA for the CDR3 is TGTGCCAGCAGTCTCGGAGCTGCAACTAATGAAAAACTGTTTTTT.

V gene TRBV5-1 combines with J gene TRBJ2-2; D is unclear. The CDR3 runs to 14 residues. The germline V gene has CDR1 SGHRS and CDR2 YFSETQ. Trimming left V 0 bases short and J 5 bases short, with 8 bases between. CDR3 sequence: CASSLVPRTGELFF. Here the CDR3 DNA reads TGCGCCAGCAGCTTGGTTCCGAGGACCGGGGAGCTGTTTTTT.

The genes are TRBV5-4 and TRBJ2-7; 8 nucleotides match TRBD1. Germline values: CDR1 SGHNT, CDR2 YYREEE (reference sequence). The CDR3 loop spans 15 amino acids. V dropped 4 bases and J dropped 1; count of bases not matched to a gene: 7. The DNA of the CDR3 is TGTGCCAGCAGCAACCGGGACAGGCGGTCCTACGAGCAGTACTTC. Translation: CASSNRDRRSYEQYF. Complete variable domain (other parts from reference TRBV5-4 and TRBJ2-7): ETGVTQSPTHLIKTRGQQVTLRCSSQSGHNTVSWYQQALGQGPQFIFQYYREEENGRGNFPPRFSGLQFPNYSSELNVNALELDDSALYLCASSNRDRRSYEQYFGPGTRLTVT.

The chain recombines TRBV5-6 with TRBJ2-1; the match to TRBD2 covers 8 bases. This CDR3 comprises 16 residues. V lost 2 bases to trimming and J lost 0 bases; unmatched junction nucleotides: 4. Germline V lookup: CDR1 SGHDT, CDR2 YYEEEE. The CDR3: CASSFISGGSYNEQFF. CDR3 nucleotide sequence: TGTGCCAGCAGCTTCATAAGCGGGGGCTCCTACAATGAGCAGTTCTTC.

The chain couples TRBV5-5 to TRBJ2-2, with 8 positions matching TRBD2. V lost 6 bases to trimming and J lost 7 bases; unmatched junction nucleotides: 11. This CDR3 region has 15 residues. Germline V gene sequence: CDR1 SGHKS, CDR2 YYEKEE (reference sequence). The CDR3 DNA follows: TGTGCCAGCATTCACGGGGGGGCCAATGACGGGGAGCTGTTTTTT. Translation gives CASIHGGANDGELFF.

A remark on this clone: Germline and junction disagree at one end, which may indicate a read error. V is TRBV7-9 and J is TRBJ2-1; 8 nucleotides line up with TRBD1. CDR3 length: 17 residues. Germline CDR1 is SEHNR and CDR2 is FQNEAQ (reference sequence). The CDR3 DNA reads as TGTTCCAGCAGCCAGACTGTAGGGGACAGGAGCTACAATGAGCAGTTCTTC. This translates into CSSSQTVGDRSYNEQFF.

J is TRBJ2-1 and V is TRBV2; 14 bases match TRBD2. V lost 5 bases, J lost 6 bases, and 12 bases stayed unmatched. CDR3 length: 18 amino acids. The germline V gene encodes CDR1 SNHLY and CDR2 FYNNEI. This CDR3 reads CASSRTSGRTIASNEQFF. In DNA, the CDR3 is TGTGCCAGCAGTCGGACTAGCGGGAGGACTATAGCTTCCAATGAGCAGTTCTTC.

This clone was observed a single time. The chain recombines TRBV10-1 with TRBJ1-1, with 9 bases identical to TRBD1. Germline V gene data show CDR1 as WNHNN and CDR2 as SYGVQD (reference sequence). J lost 0 bases, V lost 4 bases, and 12 bases had no gene match. The CDR3 is 18 residues long. CDR3 sequence (DNA): TGCGCCAGCAGTGGTTTTTCCGGGACAGGGATTATGAACACTGAAGCTTTCTTT. Protein sequence: CASSGFSGTGIMNTEAFF.